One T cell receptor beta chain is described in this entry. Its antigen is undetermined. This entry comes from a study of T-cell memory formation after mild COVID-19. Study findings and constraints: Detection of some responders pre-infection suggested pre-existing cross-reactive memory T cells participated.

MiXCR was run by TCRdb on the 5' RACE reads, yielding one entry per CDR3 protein. Seen here are 350,000 to 500,000 distinct CDR3 sequences, 18% observed once, and the top ten hold about 22%. Germline values: CDR1 KGHSH, CDR2 LQKENI. The V segment lost 3 bases and the J segment 8 bases; nucleotides outside the gene matches: 9. This CDR3 spans 15 amino acids. This TCR was sampled from a man aged 18 to 30 who had mild COVID-19 (a few samples of this study predate the infection). Cell type and time point are not known. J is TRBJ2-4 and V is TRBV18; 8 nucleotides align to TRBD1. The material sequenced was PBMCs or a T cell subset sorted from them (not recorded which). The CDR3 here is CASSPIGQGADIQYF. The DNA of the CDR3 is TGTGCCAGCTCACCGATCGGGCAGGGGGCAGACATTCAGTACTTC.